This TCR beta chain came from a study of blood T cell repertoires in COVID-19. As for the study in general: Acute and convalescent COVID-19 specimens originated in the United States, Italy and Spain.

The junction had 11 bases not matched to a gene; V was cut back by 2 bases and J by 8 bases. CDR3 length: 16 amino acids. Germline-derived CDR1 and CDR2 are LGHNT and FRNRAP. Assay used: immunoSEQ multiplex PCR; TCRdb lists only in-frame clones, some missing. The sample lists 30,000 to 40,000 clones; around 90% were seen once. The chain employs TRBV12-5 and TRBJ1-4, with 7 positions matching TRBD1. The sequencing input was peripheral blood. The sequence was collected from a human donor in a cohort sampled during active COVID-19. The CDR3 reads CASGLTRTGVGEKLFF. The DNA of the CDR3 is TGTGCTAGTGGTTTGACCAGAACAGGGGTTGGGGAAAAACTGTTTTTT.